A selection of T cell receptor beta chains follows, all from one sample in a study of blood T cell repertoires in COVID-19. The protocol was immunoSEQ multiplex PCR, while the TCRdb copy is restricted to in-frame clones and leaves out a portion. The data contain tens of thousands of clones, about 79% of them singletons. Sequences were obtained from peripheral blood. These receptor sequences come from a woman aged 55 to 70 with acute or convalescent COVID-19. Each CDR3 is given with its conserved first and last residue. Fields, in order: J gene, clone size, D gene, V gene, CDR3 protein, CDR3 DNA. The D gene is left open where the match is weak. Clone size is given for some rows only: seen once, a few or many times, or a class if the clone is expanded.

>TRBJ1-1|-|TRBD1|TRBV3-1/TRBV3-2
CASSQGTGGFGLGEAFF
TGTGCCAGCAGCCAAGGGACAGGGGGCTTCGGGTTGGGTGAAGCTTTCTTT
>TRBJ1-1|-|TRBD1|TRBV18
CASSPMRQGPPIMNTEAFF
TGTGCCAGCTCACCGATGAGACAGGGGCCCCCGATAATGAACACTGAAGCTTTCTTT
>TRBJ2-7|-|TRBD1|TRBV5-6
CASSYRDRVHEQYF
TGTGCCAGCAGCTACCGAGACAGGGTCCACGAGCAGTACTTC
>TRBJ1-2|-|-|TRBV6-6
CADLIGRGYTF
TGTGCCGACCTTATTGGGCGTGGCTACACCTTC
>TRBJ1-2|-|-|TRBV30
CAWSHSENYGYTF
TGTGCCTGGAGTCATTCAGAAAACTATGGCTACACCTTC
>TRBJ1-2|-|-|TRBV28
CASSSLLLQGWGYTF
TGTGCCAGCAGTTCCCTCCTCCTACAGGGCTGGGGCTACACCTTC
>TRBJ1-1|-|-|TRBV12-3/TRBV12-4
CASSLGANTEAFF
TGTGCCAGCAGTTTGGGCGCGAACACTGAAGCTTTCTTT
>TRBJ2-1|-|-|TRBV14
CASSQAQDVFNEQFF
TGTGCCAGCAGCCAAGCTCAGGATGTCTTCAATGAGCAGTTCTTC
>TRBJ1-3|-|-|TRBV29-1
CSAVTTGNGNTIYF
TGCAGCGCTGTCACCACAGGGAACGGAAACACCATATATTTT
>TRBJ1-2|-|-|TRBV10-2
CASSERTGYGYTF
TGCGCCAGCAGTGAGCGAACAGGGTATGGCTACACCTTC
>TRBJ1-4|-|TRBD1|TRBV28
CASTSRQGRLEKLFF
TGTGCCAGCACATCTCGACAGGGGAGGTTGGAAAAACTGTTTTTT
>TRBJ1-4|-|TRBD1|TRBV2
CASEGQDKGIWNEKLFF
TGTGCCAGCGAAGGACAGGATAAGGGTATATGGAATGAAAAACTGTTTTTT
>TRBJ2-1|-|-|TRBV7-3
CASSLSGGPNEQFF
TGTGCCAGCAGCTTATCGGGGGGCCCCAATGAGCAGTTCTTC
>TRBJ1-2|-|-|TRBV5-5
CASSFSPGGGGDYGYTF
TGTGCCAGCAGCTTTTCACCCGGGGGGGGCGGTGACTATGGCTACACCTTC
>TRBJ1-1|few|-|TRBV6-2/TRBV6-3
CASSDRGGTEAFF
TGTGCCAGCAGTGACCGGGGGGGGACTGAAGCTTTCTTT
>TRBJ2-5|-|TRBD1|TRBV12-3/TRBV12-4
CASKATGSETQYF
TGTGCCAGCAAAGCGACAGGGTCAGAGACCCAGTACTTC
>TRBJ2-7|-|TRBD2|TRBV18
CASSPQGAGGSYEQYF
TGTGCCAGCTCACCACAAGGGGCGGGGGGCTCCTACGAGCAGTACTTC
>TRBJ1-4|-|TRBD1|TRBV14
CASSQELPGQGKLFF
TGTGCCAGCAGCCAAGAACTCCCGGGACAGGGAAAACTGTTTTTT
>TRBJ2-7|-|TRBD1|TRBV5-1
CASSYLGTETYEQYF
TGCGCCAGCAGCTATCTCGGGACAGAGACCTACGAGCAGTACTTC
>TRBJ1-2|-|-|TRBV19
CASSTRQVNYGYTF
TGTGCCAGTAGTACCCGACAGGTTAACTATGGCTACACCTTC
>TRBJ1-5|-|-|TRBV2
CASSLQGLGQPQHF
TGTGCCAGCAGTTTACAGGGTTTGGGTCAGCCCCAGCATTTT
>TRBJ2-1|-|-|TRBV11-1
CASSLASGAYNEQFF
TGTGCCAGCAGCTTAGCTAGCGGAGCATACAATGAGCAGTTCTTC
>TRBJ1-2|-|-|TRBV29-1
CSVLLGDGYTF
TGCAGCGTTCTGCTCGGTGATGGCTACACCTTC
>TRBJ1-4|few|-|TRBV19
CASSIAGRNEKLFF
TGTGCCAGTAGTATTGCCGGTCGAAATGAAAAACTGTTTTTT
>TRBJ1-2|-|-|TRBV14
CASSQIGGTAKGYTF
TGTGCCAGCAGCCAAATTGGGGGGACCGCGAAGGGCTACACCTTC
>TRBJ2-7|-|-|TRBV18
CASSSSRTNYEQYF
TGTGCCAGCTCATCTTCCAGAACCAACTACGAGCAGTACTTC
>TRBJ2-7|-|TRBD2|TRBV27
CASSLTLRGMYEQYF
TGTGCCAGCAGTTTAACGCTGCGGGGGATGTACGAGCAGTACTTC
>TRBJ1-6|many|TRBD1|TRBV7-8
CASSLFPWDRVKNSPLHF
TGTGCCAGCAGCTTATTCCCCTGGGACAGAGTAAAGAATTCACCCCTCCACTTT
>TRBJ1-1|-|TRBD1|TRBV6-6
CASSRGQGMNTEAFF
TGTGCCAGCAGTCGCGGACAGGGTATGAACACTGAAGCTTTCTTT
>TRBJ1-2|-|TRBD1|TRBV5-4
CASSRSGQITYGYTF
TGTGCCAGCAGCCGATCGGGACAGATCACCTATGGCTACACCTTC
>TRBJ1-1|once|-|TRBV2
CASSESGPGGEAFF
TGTGCCAGCAGTGAAAGTGGCCCGGGAGGTGAAGCTTTCTTT
>TRBJ1-2|-|TRBD1|TRBV28
CASSLTTGSGYGYTF
TGTGCCAGCAGTCTAACGACAGGGTCTGGCTATGGCTACACCTTC
>TRBJ1-5|-|-|TRBV2
CASSRLNSNQPQHF
TGTGCCAGCAGTAGACTGAATAGCAATCAGCCCCAGCATTTT
>TRBJ2-3|-|-|TRBV19
CASSTTSTDTQYF
TGTGCCAGTAGTACGACTAGCACAGATACGCAGTATTTT
>TRBJ2-7|-|TRBD1|TRBV19
CATRTGEAGSYEQYF
TGTGCCACCAGGACAGGGGAAGCTGGTTCCTACGAGCAGTACTTC
>TRBJ1-4|few|-|TRBV19
CASFHLEKLFF
TGTGCCAGCTTTCACCTAGAAAAACTGTTTTTT
>TRBJ1-4|-|-|TRBV3-1/TRBV3-2
CASSQDPGLNEKLFF
TGTGCCAGCAGCCAAGATCCAGGGCTTAATGAAAAACTGTTTTTT
>TRBJ1-5|-|-|TRBV5-8
CASSLFVGGNQPQHF
TGTGCCAGCAGCTTGTTCGTAGGGGGCAATCAGCCCCAGCATTTT
>TRBJ1-5|once|-|TRBV7-6
CASSLKYGRGQPQHF
TGTGCCAGCAGCTTAAAATATGGCAGGGGCCAGCCCCAGCATTTT
>TRBJ2-3|-|-|TRBV4-1
CASSQGRRQSFTDTQYF
TGCGCCAGCAGCCAAGGACGCAGACAGTCTTTCACAGATACGCAGTATTTT
>TRBJ2-1|once|TRBD1|TRBV7-2
CASSRDRGPYNEQFF
TGTGCCAGCAGCAGAGACAGGGGGCCCTACAATGAGCAGTTCTTC
>TRBJ1-1|-|-|TRBV18
CASSPIKSTEAFF
TGTGCCAGCTCACCAATTAAGAGCACTGAAGCTTTCTTT
>TRBJ1-6|-|-|TRBV5-1
CASSLEGDSLHF
TGCGCCAGCAGCTTGGAAGGGGATTCCCTCCACTTT
>TRBJ2-3|-|-|TRBV6-4
CASSVEPSTDTQYF
TGTGCCAGCAGCGTGGAGCCGTCCACAGATACGCAGTATTTT
>TRBJ2-1|-|TRBD2|TRBV18
CASSPRSSSGVYNEQFF
TGTGCCAGCTCACCACGTAGTTCTAGCGGGGTATACAATGAGCAGTTCTTC